This TCR beta chain derives from a study of blood T cell repertoires in COVID-19. Study-wide context: From the United States, Italy and Spain came samples of acute and convalescent COVID-19. T cells, B-cell-depleted T cells, or PBMCs supplied cDNA or gDNA.

Authors' processing steps: Using reference gene primer amplification, nucleated cell counts were estimated. The protocol was immunoSEQ multiplex PCR, while the TCRdb copy is restricted to in-frame clones and leaves out a portion. D and trimming come from the DNA, and the V and J calls and clone size come from that table. The repertoire holds around 300,000 clones, with around nine tenths as singletons. Trimming stripped 0 bases from V and 7 bases from J, with 15 bases between. Germline loops: CDR1 LNHNV, CDR2 YYDKDF (reference sequence). This CDR3 spans 15 amino acids. V gene TRBV15 combines with J gene TRBJ1-2; unclear D gene. Sequenced material: peripheral blood. This TCR came from a woman aged 50 to 65 with active or convalescent COVID-19. The DNA for the CDR3 is TGTGCCACCAGCAGAGATCAAGGGATGGAGGGTGGCTACACCTTC. It encodes CATSRDQGMEGGYTF.